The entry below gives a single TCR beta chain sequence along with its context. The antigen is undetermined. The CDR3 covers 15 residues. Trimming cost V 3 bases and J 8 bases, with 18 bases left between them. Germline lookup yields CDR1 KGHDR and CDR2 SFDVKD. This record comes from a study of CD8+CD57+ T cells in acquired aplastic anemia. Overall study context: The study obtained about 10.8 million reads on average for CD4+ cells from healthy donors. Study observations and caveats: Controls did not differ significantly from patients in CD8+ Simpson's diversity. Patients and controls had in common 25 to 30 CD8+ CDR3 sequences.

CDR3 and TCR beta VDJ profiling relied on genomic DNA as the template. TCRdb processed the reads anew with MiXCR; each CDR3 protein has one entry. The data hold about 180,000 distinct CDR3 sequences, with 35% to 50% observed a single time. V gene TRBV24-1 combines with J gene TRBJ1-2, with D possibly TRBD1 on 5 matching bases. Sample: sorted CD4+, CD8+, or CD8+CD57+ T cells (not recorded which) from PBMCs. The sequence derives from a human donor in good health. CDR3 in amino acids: CATSDTGTADGGYTF. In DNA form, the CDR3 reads TGTGCCACCAGTGATACCGGGACGGCCGACGGCGGCTACACCTTC.